The 32 T cell receptor beta chains below were found in one sample sequenced in a study of CD8 T cells in ankylosing spondylitis. TCRdb fed the 5' RACE reads into MiXCR, producing one record per CDR3 protein. The repertoire holds about 39,000 distinct CDR3 sequences, with less than 4% as singletons. The sample comprised blood, either unsorted or a sorted T cell fraction (not recorded which). The receptors shown here come from a male donor with ankylosing spondylitis or in good health (not recorded which).

This clonotype was seen at least ten times. This chain connects TRBV9 to TRBJ2-1; D is ambiguous. V gave up 2 bases and J gave up 6 bases, with 15 bases separating them. This CDR3 comprises 15 residues. Germline V gene lookup returns CDR1 SGDLS and CDR2 YYNGEE. CDR3 nucleotide sequence: TGTGCCAGCAGCGTTGGTGGGAACCCGGGCAATGAGCAGTTCTTC. Encoded protein: CASSVGGNPGNEQFF.

In its sample, this clonotype was seen many times. This chain connects TRBV9 to TRBJ1-3; 7 nucleotides match TRBD1. The germline V gene encodes CDR1 SGDLS and CDR2 YYNGEE. The CDR3 loop spans 14 amino acids. V lost 2 bases and J lost 3; bases outside the gene matches: 2. The CDR3 DNA sequence: TGTGCCAGCAGCGTCGGGACAGATGGAAACACCATATATTTT. Translating it yields CASSVGTDGNTIYF.

There are many counts of this clonotype. The CDR3 spells CASSPGTSGKDTQYF. CDR3 coding DNA: TGTGCCAGCAGCCCCGGGACTAGCGGGAAAGATACGCAGTATTTT. The genes are TRBV9 and TRBJ2-3, with 13 bases identical to TRBD2. Germline-derived CDR1 and CDR2 are SGDLS and YYNGEE. The CDR3 totals 15 residues. The trim removed 4 bases at V and 5 bases at J, leaving 4 bases unmatched. Based on the CDR3 plus reference TRBV9 and TRBJ2-3, the full variable domain is DSGVTQTPKHLITATGQRVTLRCSPRSGDLSVYWYQQSLDQGLQFLIQYYNGEERAKGNILERFSAQQFPDLHSELNLSSLELGDSALYFCASSPGTSGKDTQYFGPGTRLTVL.

This clonotype was picked up many times. The J gene is TRBJ2-2, the V gene TRBV9, with TRBD2 matching 10 bases. This CDR3 has 14 residues. Germline assignment: CDR1 SGDLS and CDR2 YYNGEE. V lost 1 base and J lost 8; bases outside the gene matches: 2. The CDR3 DNA reads as TGTGCCAGCAGCGTACCTAGCGGGGGAGGGGAGCTGTTTTTT. Its protein is CASSVPSGGGELFF.

Many counts were recorded for this clonotype. This rearrangement joins TRBV9 to TRBJ1-6, with unresolved D. Trimming removed 0 bases at V and 8 bases at J, with 15 bases between. CDR3 size: 16 residues. Germline V CDR1 and CDR2: SGDLS, YYNGEE. CDR3 protein: CASSVESAPGYSPLHF. The CDR3 nucleotides read TGTGCCAGCAGCGTAGAATCAGCCCCCGGATATTCACCCCTCCACTTT. The full variable domain, in which reference TRBV9 and TRBJ1-6 provide the parts outside the CDR3, is DSGVTQTPKHLITATGQRVTLRCSPRSGDLSVYWYQQSLDQGLQFLIQYYNGEERAKGNILERFSAQQFPDLHSELNLSSLELGDSALYFCASSVESAPGYSPLHFGNGTRLTVT.

The table lists this clonotype with many counts. The DNA of the CDR3 is TGTGCCAGCACCGGCGGTGGGAGGGGCCCAGAGACCCAGTACTTC. This gives the protein CASTGGGRGPETQYF. This rearrangement joins TRBV9 to TRBJ2-5; 7 bases map to TRBD2. The CDR3 has 15 residues. Trimming removed 6 bases from V and 4 bases from J; junction bases left unmatched: 12. Germline CDR1 reads SGDLS; CDR2 reads YYNGEE.

This clonotype has a count of ten or more. The rearrangement joins TRBV9 to TRBJ2-1, with TRBD2 matching 10 bases. CDR3 length equals 15 residues. V lost 7 bases to trimming and J lost 5 bases; unmatched junction nucleotides: 9. Germline V CDR1 and CDR2: SGDLS, YYNGEE. Written as DNA, the CDR3 is TGTGCCAGCGGGACAGCGGGAGGGTATAACAATGAGCAGTTCTTC. Translation gives CASGTAGGYNNEQFF.

This clonotype came up many times. J is TRBJ2-3 and V is TRBV9; TRBD2 matches at 11 bases. The CDR3 extends over 16 amino acids. V was pared by 0 bases and J by 3 bases, with 3 bases of the junction left unmatched. Germline CDR1 and CDR2: SGDLS and YYNGEE. CDR3 region: CASSVAPSGRTDTQYF. The CDR3 DNA sequence: TGTGCCAGCAGCGTAGCCCCTAGCGGGAGGACAGATACGCAGTATTTT.

This clonotype has ten or more counts. This chain uses TRBV9 with TRBJ2-3; 12 bases are shared with TRBD2. The germline CDR1 and CDR2 sequences are SGDLS and YYNGEE. The CDR3 has 19 amino acids. V lost 0 bases and J lost 3; bases outside the gene matches: 11. The CDR3 region is CASSVDPGLAGQRTDTQYF. The DNA of the CDR3 is TGTGCCAGCAGCGTAGACCCGGGACTAGCGGGCCAACGGACAGATACGCAGTATTTT.

This clonotype was observed at least ten times. The V gene is TRBV9, the J gene TRBJ2-1; 10 positions agree with TRBD2. Per the germline V gene, CDR1 is SGDLS and CDR2 is YYNGEE. The CDR3 is 16 amino acids. Trimming took 1 base from V and 5 from J; bases not matched to a gene: 6. The CDR3 nucleotides are TGTGCCAGCAGCGTACTCAGAGCGGGGGGGCACAATGAGCAGTTCTTC. It yields the protein CASSVLRAGGHNEQFF. Supplemented by reference TRBV9 and TRBJ2-1, the full variable domain reads DSGVTQTPKHLITATGQRVTLRCSPRSGDLSVYWYQQSLDQGLQFLIQYYNGEERAKGNILERFSAQQFPDLHSELNLSSLELGDSALYFCASSVLRAGGHNEQFFGPGTRLTVL.

This clonotype was recorded many times. V usage is TRBV9 and J usage is TRBJ1-2; possibly TRBD1 for D (6 bases). V was shortened by 2 bases and J by 5 bases, with 16 bases between the two germline ends. The germline CDR1 and CDR2 sequences are SGDLS and YYNGEE. CDR3 length equals 15 residues. CDR3 in DNA: TGTGCCAGCAGCGTCACCCCGGGAGGGGGTTATGGCTACACCTTC. This translates into CASSVTPGGGYGYTF.

This clonotype has a count of ten or more. The rearrangement uses TRBV9 and TRBJ2-1, with 9 bases that match TRBD1. The CDR3 length is 15 residues. Germline CDR1 is SGDLS and CDR2 is YYNGEE. Trimming took 0 bases from V and 6 from J; bases not matched to a gene: 4. CDR3 nucleotides: TGTGCCAGCAGCGTAGCAGGGACAGGGTCCAATGAGCAGTTCTTC. This translates into CASSVAGTGSNEQFF.

This clonotype was observed many times. This sequence joins TRBV6-1 and TRBJ2-7; 14 bases map to TRBD2. Trimming took 8 bases from V and 6 from J; bases not matched to a gene: 3. The CDR3 consists of 13 residues. Germline CDR1 and CDR2: MNHNS and SASEGT. This chain's CDR3 is CASRGLAGGEQYV. CDR3 sequence (DNA): TGTGCCAGCCGTGGACTAGCGGGAGGCGAGCAGTACGTC.

This clonotype was detected many times. The rearrangement joins TRBV9 to TRBJ1-1, with no clear D. Germline-derived CDR1 and CDR2 are SGDLS and YYNGEE. This CDR3 region has 16 residues. Deletions cut 0 bases from V and 1 base from J, with 13 bases between. CDR3 nucleotides: TGTGCCAGCAGCGTAGAACCCCCAGGATCGAACACTGAAGCTTTCTTT. Translation: CASSVEPPGSNTEAFF.

There are many counts of this clonotype. This chain links TRBV9 with TRBJ2-3, with 8 nucleotides matching TRBD1. V gave up 0 bases and J gave up 0 bases; unmatched junction bases: 3. The CDR3 runs to 16 residues. Germline V gives CDR1 SGDLS, CDR2 YYNGEE. CDR3: CASSVVQGGSTDTQYF. The CDR3 DNA reads TGTGCCAGCAGCGTAGTACAGGGGGGAAGCACAGATACGCAGTATTTT. Together with reference TRBV9 and TRBJ2-3, the CDR3 gives the full variable domain: DSGVTQTPKHLITATGQRVTLRCSPRSGDLSVYWYQQSLDQGLQFLIQYYNGEERAKGNILERFSAQQFPDLHSELNLSSLELGDSALYFCASSVVQGGSTDTQYFGPGTRLTVL.

There are many counts of this clonotype. This chain uses TRBV9 with TRBJ2-3, with 14 bases identical to TRBD2. The CDR3 has 17 residues. V shed 3 bases and J 0 bases; nucleotides not matched to a gene: 3. Germline V gene sequence: CDR1 SGDLS, CDR2 YYNGEE. The DNA for the CDR3 is TGTGCCAGCAGCGCGGGACTAGCGGGAGTTAGCACAGATACGCAGTATTTT. Its protein is CASSAGLAGVSTDTQYF.

Many counts were recorded for this clonotype. CDR3 region: CASSEGDLQPQHF. The CDR3 DNA reads TGTGCCAGCAGCGAGGGGGATCTCCAGCCCCAGCATTTT. V and J are TRBV9 and TRBJ1-5, with a possible D match to TRBD1 (6 bases). The CDR3 covers 13 residues. V lost 3 bases to trimming and J lost 7 bases, with 11 bases between them. Germline loops: CDR1 SGDLS, CDR2 YYNGEE.

This clonotype appeared many times. The genes are TRBV9 and TRBJ1-6; D might be TRBD1 (6 bases). Germline V gene data show CDR1 as SGDLS and CDR2 as YYNGEE. V dropped 4 bases and J dropped 14 bases, with 16 bases sitting between them. This CDR3 comprises 13 residues. CDR3: CASSLDGGQALHF. The CDR3 DNA is TGTGCCAGCAGCTTAGATGGGGGCCAGGCCCTCCACTTT.

The sample holds a few counts of this clonotype. The rearrangement links TRBV9 to TRBJ2-3; 10 nucleotides line up with TRBD2. The ends lost 0 bases at V and 2 bases at J; junction bases unmatched: 9. The germline gives CDR1 SGDLS, CDR2 YYNGEE. The length of the CDR3 is 18 residues. CDR3 loop: CASSVGGSSGGSTDTQYF. The DNA for the CDR3 is TGTGCCAGCAGCGTAGGGGGTAGTAGCGGGGGGTCCACAGATACGCAGTATTTT. The whole variable domain, remainder taken from reference TRBV9 and TRBJ2-3, is DSGVTQTPKHLITATGQRVTLRCSPRSGDLSVYWYQQSLDQGLQFLIQYYNGEERAKGNILERFSAQQFPDLHSELNLSSLELGDSALYFCASSVGGSSGGSTDTQYFGPGTRLTVL.

This clonotype was seen at least ten times. CDR3 protein: CASSPRQGGDTQYF. The DNA of the CDR3 is TGTGCCAGCAGCCCCCGACAGGGTGGAGATACGCAGTATTTT. The rearrangement joins TRBV9 to TRBJ2-3; TRBD1 matches at 7 bases. Germline V gives CDR1 SGDLS, CDR2 YYNGEE. This CDR3 spans 14 amino acids. With V trimmed by 4 bases and J by 5 bases, 7 bases remained unmatched.

This clonotype has at least ten counts. V is TRBV9 and J is TRBJ2-2; D call uncertain. Trimming left V 0 bases short and J 2 bases short, with 8 bases between. This CDR3 spans 15 amino acids. Per germline, CDR1 SGDLS and CDR2 YYNGEE. The CDR3 DNA reads TGTGCCAGCAGCGTAGTGGGCAGAAACACCGGGGAGCTGTTTTTT. This gives the protein CASSVVGRNTGELFF.

This clonotype was recorded many times. This chain joins TRBV9 and TRBJ2-1; 11 nucleotides agree with TRBD2. V dropped 0 bases and J dropped 5; count of bases not matched to a gene: 1. The CDR3 spans 15 residues. CDR1 and CDR2 from the germline V gene are SGDLS and YYNGEE. CDR3 nucleotide sequence: TGTGCCAGCAGCGTAGCTAGCGGGGGGCACAATGAGCAGTTCTTC. Translating it yields CASSVASGGHNEQFF.

This clonotype was seen many times. The chain has TRBV9 and TRBJ2-1; maybe TRBD2 (5 bases). Germline V gene data show CDR1 as SGDLS and CDR2 as YYNGEE. The V and J ends lost 0 bases and 2 bases respectively, with 9 bases between them. The CDR3 has 15 amino acids. The CDR3 DNA is TGTGCCAGCAGCGTAGTGGACGGGACCTACAATGAGCAGTTCTTC. This encodes CASSVVDGTYNEQFF.

At least ten counts were recorded for this clonotype. The chain has TRBV9 and TRBJ2-1; possibly TRBD1 for D (6 bases). The CDR3 sequence is 15 residues long. V was pared by 2 bases and J by 0 bases, with 9 bases between. Germline V gene lookup returns CDR1 SGDLS and CDR2 YYNGEE. For the CDR3, the DNA is TGTGCCAGCAGCGTCCGGGACAACTCCTACAATGAGCAGTTCTTC. The encoded protein is CASSVRDNSYNEQFF. The whole variable domain, remainder taken from reference TRBV9 and TRBJ2-1, is DSGVTQTPKHLITATGQRVTLRCSPRSGDLSVYWYQQSLDQGLQFLIQYYNGEERAKGNILERFSAQQFPDLHSELNLSSLELGDSALYFCASSVRDNSYNEQFFGPGTRLTVL.

This clonotype was seen a handful of times. The chain couples TRBV9 to TRBJ2-5; D is ambiguous. Germline loops: CDR1 SGDLS, CDR2 YYNGEE. This CDR3 has 15 amino acids. V gave up 0 bases and J gave up 5 bases, with 14 bases separating them. In DNA, the CDR3 is TGTGCCAGCAGCGTAGGCACCTCCCAGACGGAGACCCAGTACTTC. Translating gives CASSVGTSQTETQYF.

This clonotype occurred many times. V is TRBV9 and J is TRBJ1-2; D call uncertain. The CDR3 has 14 amino acids. V was shortened by 0 bases and J by 4 bases, with 10 bases between the two germline ends. Per germline, CDR1 SGDLS and CDR2 YYNGEE. CDR3 bases: TGTGCCAGCAGCGTAGAGGACGGGATCTATGGCTACACCTTC. Its protein product is CASSVEDGIYGYTF.

This clonotype showed up many times. The chain has TRBV9 and TRBJ2-5; possibly TRBD1 or TRBD2 for D (6 bases each). CDR1 and CDR2 (germline): SGDLS, YYNGEE. There are 16 residues in the CDR3. The V and J ends lost 4 bases and 1 base respectively, with 17 bases between them. DNA of the CDR3: TGTGCCAGCAGCTCCCGGGGGCTAGCGACCCAAGAGACCCAGTACTTC. This codes for CASSSRGLATQETQYF.

This clonotype was counted ten times or more. This chain connects TRBV9 to TRBJ1-1; D gene ambiguous. Germline lookup yields CDR1 SGDLS and CDR2 YYNGEE. Trimming left V 4 bases short and J 2 bases short, with 15 bases between. The CDR3 is 15 amino acids. CDR3 DNA: TGTGCCAGCAGCCAAAGACCCGACCTAAACACTGAAGCTTTCTTT. Its translation is CASSQRPDLNTEAFF.

This chain uses TRBV9 with TRBJ1-1; weak D call: TRBD1 (6 bases). CDR1 SGDLS and CDR2 YYNGEE come from the germline V gene. The V end lost 1 base, the J end lost 4 bases, and 11 bases lay between the germline ends. The CDR3 length is 14 residues. In nucleotides, the CDR3 is TGTGCCAGCAGCGTATCAGGGGTCGGCACTGAAGCTTTCTTT. As protein: CASSVSGVGTEAFF.

By sample fraction, this clonotype is large. The chain uses TRBV12-3 or TRBV12-4 and TRBJ2-7; a possible D gene is TRBD1 (6 bases). The V end was cut by 3 bases, the J end by 2 bases, with 11 bases between. The CDR3 has 14 amino acids. The CDR3 here is CASSFGTQTYEQYV. Written as DNA, the CDR3 is TGTGCCAGCAGTTTTGGGACACAGACCTACGAGCAGTACGTC.

This clonotype came up a few times. The V gene is TRBV9, the J gene TRBJ2-5, with a possible D match to TRBD2 (6 bases). The V gene's germline CDR1 is SGDLS and CDR2 YYNGEE. Trimming shortened V by 4 bases and J by 7 bases, and 14 bases separated the two germline ends. CDR3 length: 13 amino acids. The CDR3 sequence is CASSLAPGGTQYF. The DNA for the CDR3 is TGTGCCAGCAGCCTCGCGCCCGGGGGGACCCAGTACTTC.

This clonotype was recorded many times. CDR3 residues: CASSVVPGTSGRHEQFF. The CDR3 region has the DNA TGTGCCAGCAGCGTAGTCCCGGGGACTAGCGGGAGGCATGAGCAGTTCTTC. The J gene is TRBJ2-1, the V gene TRBV9, with 15 bases matching TRBD2. CDR1 and CDR2 from the germline V gene are SGDLS and YYNGEE. CDR3 length equals 17 residues. V was clipped by 0 bases and J by 8 bases; unmatched bases: 6.